This TCR beta chain appears in the sequencing data of a study of CD8+CD57+ T cells in acquired aplastic anemia. V lost 7 bases and J 5 bases, leaving 8 bases between the germline ends. Germline values: CDR1 MNHNS, CDR2 SASEGT. This CDR3 region has 11 residues. TCR beta VDJ and CDR3 profiles were obtained from a genomic DNA template. TCRdb recomputed calls from the reads with MiXCR, one row per CDR3 protein. The sample holds about 120,000 distinct CDR3 sequences, 30% to 45% seen once. All sequencing subjects had displayed CD8+CD57+ cell expansion on flow cytometry. Everyone among the patients had severe acquired aplastic anemia. No patient had been given any therapy when blood was sampled. Regarding the study as a whole: Comparison of patients with controls identified some 29 shared CD8+ CDR3 sequences.

This clonotype was detected many times. The antigen is undetermined. The V call is TRBV6-1, the J call TRBJ1-1; weak D call: TRBD1 (5 bases). The sequence derives from a human donor with aplastic anemia. The sample was sorted CD4+, CD8+, or CD8+CD57+ T cells (not recorded which) from PBMCs. CDR3: CASIQGTEAFF. CDR3 DNA sequence: TGTGCCAGCATCCAGGGAACTGAAGCTTTCTTT.